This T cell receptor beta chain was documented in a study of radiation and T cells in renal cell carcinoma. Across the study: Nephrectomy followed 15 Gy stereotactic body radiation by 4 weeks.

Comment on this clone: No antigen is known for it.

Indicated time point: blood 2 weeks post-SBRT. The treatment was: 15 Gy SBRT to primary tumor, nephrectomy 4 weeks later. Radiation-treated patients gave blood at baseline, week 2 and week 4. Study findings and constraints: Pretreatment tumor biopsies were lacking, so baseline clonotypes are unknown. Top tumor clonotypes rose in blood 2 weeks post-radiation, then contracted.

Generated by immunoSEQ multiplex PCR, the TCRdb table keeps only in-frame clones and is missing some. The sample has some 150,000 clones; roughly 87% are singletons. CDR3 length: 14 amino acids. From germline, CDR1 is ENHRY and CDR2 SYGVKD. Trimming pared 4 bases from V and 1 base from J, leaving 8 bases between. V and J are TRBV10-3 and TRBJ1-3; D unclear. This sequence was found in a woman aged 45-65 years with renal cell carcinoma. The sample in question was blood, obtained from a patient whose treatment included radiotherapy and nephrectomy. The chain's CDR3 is CAISVGLSGNTIYF. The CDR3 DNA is TGTGCCATCAGTGTGGGTCTTTCTGGAAACACCATATATTTT.